These 26 T cell receptor beta chains were sequenced from one sample in a study of shared clonotypes between healthy human individuals. Assay used: immunoSEQ multiplex PCR; TCRdb lists only in-frame clones, some missing. In the table there are some 2.4 million clones, 90% to 95% of which are singletons. The material sequenced was naive CD4+ T cells from PBMCs. Indicated subset: CD45RA+ positively selected. The receptors come from a man younger than 35 in good health. Some clones in this sample may be carry-over from other donors' samples.

This chain joins TRBV7-2 and TRBJ2-3; no clear D. CDR3 length equals 10 residues. The V gene's germline CDR1 is SGHTA and CDR2 FQGNSA. V dropped 3 bases and J dropped 14 bases, with 9 bases sitting between them. CDR3 protein: CASSLSAGYF. The CDR3 nucleotides are TGTGCCAGCAGCTTGTCCGCCGGGTATTTT. Based on the CDR3 plus reference TRBV7-2 and TRBJ2-3, the full variable domain is GAGVSQSPSNKVTEKGKDVELRCDPISGHTALYWYRQSLGQGLEFLIYFQGNSAPDKSGLPSDRFSAERTGGSVSTLTIQRTQQEDSAVYLCASSLSAGYFGPGTRLTVL.

V usage is TRBV11-3 and J usage is TRBJ2-1, with 7 nucleotides matching TRBD2. J gave up 5 bases and V 1 base, and 8 bases lay outside the gene matches. Looked up from germline, CDR1 is SGHNT and CDR2 is YENEEA. The length of the CDR3 is 16 residues. CDR3 residues: CASSLGGIRGDNEQFF. CDR3 sequence (DNA): TGTGCCAGCAGCTTAGGAGGCATCCGGGGGGACAATGAGCAGTTCTTC. Full variable domain (outside the CDR3, taken from reference TRBV11-3 and TRBJ2-1): EAGVVQSPRYKIIEKKQPVAFWCNPISGHNTLYWYLQNLGQGPELLIRYENEEAVDDSQLPKDRFSAERLKGVDSTLKIQPAELGDSAVYLCASSLGGIRGDNEQFFGPGTRLTVL.

The V and J genes are TRBV10-1 and TRBJ2-3; 7 positions agree with TRBD1. The ends lost 10 bases at V and 0 bases at J; junction bases unmatched: 10. The germline gives CDR1 WNHNN, CDR2 SYGVQD (reference sequence). The CDR3 has 15 residues. CDR3 nucleotides: TGCGCCACGATTAACAGGGGCATTAGCACAGATACGCAGTATTTT. As protein: CATINRGISTDTQYF.

The chain employs TRBV7-9 and TRBJ2-6; D uncertain. Germline V gives CDR1 SEHNR, CDR2 FQNEAQ (reference sequence). The CDR3 has 15 residues. With 2 bases removed from V and 2 bases from J, the gap between germline ends came to 7 bases. The CDR3 DNA sequence: TGTGCCAGCAGCTTATATGCCCCTGGGGCCAACGTCCTGACTTTC. Protein: CASSLYAPGANVLTF. Full variable domain (rest looked up from reference TRBV7-9 and TRBJ2-6): DTGVSQNPRHKITKRGQNVTFRCDPISEHNRLYWYRQTLGQGPEFLTYFQNEAQLEKSRLLSDRFSAERPKGSFSTLEIQRTEQGDSAMYLCASSLYAPGANVLTFGAGSRLTVL.

The rearrangement uses TRBV7-2 and TRBJ2-3; D possibly matches TRBD1 or TRBD2 (5 bases each). V was pared by 3 bases and J by 5 bases, with 18 bases between. Germline V gene sequence: CDR1 SGHTA, CDR2 FQGNSA. The CDR3 has 16 amino acids. The CDR3 region is CASSFRSGGGLDTQYF. The CDR3 region has the DNA TGTGCCAGCAGCTTTAGGAGCGGTGGGGGTTTAGATACGCAGTATTTT.

The chain recombines TRBV11-2 with TRBJ2-3; D remains ambiguous. The CDR3 totals 16 residues. V was cut by 5 bases and J by 2 bases, with 17 bases left in between. Germline CDR1 reads SGHAT; CDR2 reads FQNNGV. CDR3 nucleotide sequence: TGTGCCAGCAGCCCAGGTGGCAGAGTCCTCACAGATACGCAGTATTTT. This encodes CASSPGGRVLTDTQYF. Looking up the rest from reference TRBV11-2 and TRBJ2-3 gives the full variable domain: EAGVAQSPRYKIIEKRQSVAFWCNPISGHATLYWYQQILGQGPKLLIQFQNNGVVDDSQLPKDRFSAERLKGVDSTLKIQPAKLEDSAVYLCASSPGGRVLTDTQYFGPGTRLTVL.

This sequence joins TRBV7-3 and TRBJ2-1; 7 bases agree with TRBD2. This CDR3 is built from 15 residues. Germline V lookup: CDR1 SGHTA, CDR2 FQGTGA. Losses at the gene ends were 9 bases for V and 0 bases for J; bases not matched to a gene: 8. This chain's CDR3 is CASGSGGSSYNEQFF. The CDR3 bases are TGTGCCAGTGGATCGGGAGGATCCTCCTACAATGAGCAGTTCTTC.

The gene calls are TRBV2 and TRBJ2-7; D is ambiguous. The V gene lost 4 bases and the J gene lost 3 bases, with 7 bases spanning the gap. Germline V gene lookup returns CDR1 SNHLY and CDR2 FYNNEI. The CDR3 spans 12 residues. The CDR3: CASSVNSYEQYF. The CDR3 DNA follows: TGTGCCAGCAGTGTTAACAGCTACGAGCAGTACTTC. The full variable domain, its missing parts supplied by reference TRBV2 and TRBJ2-7, is EPEVTQTPSHQVTQMGQEVILRCVPISNHLYFYWYRQILGQKVEFLVSFYNNEISEKSEIFDDQFSVERPDGSNFTLKIRSTKLEDSAMYFCASSVNSYEQYFGPGTRLTVT.

Details on this clone: Distinct nucleotide sequences in the sample also encode this CDR3. This chain uses TRBV5-1 with TRBJ2-5, with D maybe TRBD2 (6 bases). The CDR3 spans 13 residues. The V gene's germline CDR1 is SGHRS and CDR2 YFSETQ. V lost 2 bases and J lost 3, with 8 bases in between. The CDR3 here is CASSFSGEETQYF. CDR3 in DNA: TGCGCCAGCAGCTTTTCGGGGGAAGAGACCCAGTACTTC.

V gene TRBV27 combines with J gene TRBJ1-1; unclear D gene. Germline CDR1 is MNHEY and CDR2 is SMNVEV (reference sequence). The V end lost 3 bases, the J end lost 7 bases, and 12 bases lay between the germline ends. The CDR3 has 13 residues. CDR3 region: CASSLVTGHEAFF. CDR3 nucleotides: TGTGCCAGCAGTTTGGTGACGGGTCATGAAGCTTTCTTT.

The CDR3 region is CASRRGAGGSPEGYTF. CDR3 sequence (DNA): TGTGCCAGCAGGAGGGGGGCAGGTGGGTCCCCGGAAGGCTACACCTTC. The gene calls are TRBV2 and TRBJ1-2; TRBD1 might be the D (6 bases). The germline V and J ends were trimmed by 6 bases and 8 bases, with 25 bases remaining between them. CDR1 SNHLY and CDR2 FYNNEI come from the germline V gene. This CDR3 contains 16 residues.

The chain combines TRBV7-2 with TRBJ1-2; 7 nucleotides line up with TRBD1. The CDR3 runs to 14 residues. CDR1 SGHTA and CDR2 FQGNSA come from the germline V gene. V was pared by 0 bases and J by 4 bases, with 2 bases of the junction left unmatched. The CDR3 sequence is CASSLADRFYGYTF. The CDR3 bases are TGTGCCAGCAGCTTAGCGGACAGGTTCTATGGCTACACCTTC.

The chain combines TRBV4-1 with TRBJ2-1; 8 bases match TRBD2. After removal of 0 bases from V and 3 bases from J, the junction contained 7 bases not matched to a gene. The length of the CDR3 is 17 residues. Germline loops: CDR1 MGHRA, CDR2 YSYEKL. The CDR3 spells CASSQDSLAGFYNEQFF. The DNA for the CDR3 is TGCGCCAGCAGCCAAGATTCCCTAGCGGGTTTCTACAATGAGCAGTTCTTC.

Details on this clone: Other DNA sequences of this sample code for an identical CDR3. This chain uses TRBV27 with TRBJ1-1, with 7 positions matching TRBD1. J gave up 5 bases and V 8 bases, and 8 bases lay outside the gene matches. The germline gives CDR1 MNHEY, CDR2 SMNVEV (reference sequence). This CDR3 contains 13 residues. The CDR3 bases are TGTGCCAGCCGCAGACAGGGTCGGACTGAAGCTTTCTTT. This sequence encodes CASRRQGRTEAFF.

The CDR3 spells CASSFRREDTQYF. The CDR3 DNA reads as TGTGCCAGCAGTTTTCGGCGGGAGGATACGCAGTATTTT. This rearrangement joins TRBV6-4 to TRBJ2-3, with 7 bases fitting TRBD2. V lost 5 bases, J lost 6 bases, and 5 bases stayed unmatched. This CDR3 contains 13 residues. Germline CDR1 and CDR2: MRHNA and SNTAGT.

The chain has TRBV7-9 and TRBJ2-3; perhaps TRBD2 as D (6 bases). CDR1 SEHNR and CDR2 FQNEAQ come from the germline V gene (reference sequence). Trimming shortened V by 4 bases and J by 4 bases, and 12 bases separated the two germline ends. This CDR3 has 14 residues. As DNA, the CDR3 is TGTGCCAGCAGCTCGGGACTGTCGGCAGATACGCAGTATTTT. Residues: CASSSGLSADTQYF.

The chain uses TRBV5-4 and TRBJ2-7; TRBD1 agrees at 7 bases. The ends lost 4 bases at V and 1 base at J; junction bases unmatched: 8. The length of the CDR3 is 15 residues. Germline assignment: CDR1 SGHNT and CDR2 YYREEE (reference sequence). For the CDR3, the DNA is TGTGCCAGCAGCAAGGGGGCGGCAACTTCCTACGAGCAGTACTTC. It is translated as CASSKGAATSYEQYF.

The chain combines TRBV18 with TRBJ2-2, with D perhaps matching TRBD2 (6 bases). Germline V lookup: CDR1 KGHSH, CDR2 LQKENI. The CDR3 sequence is 15 residues long. V lost 3 bases and J 1 base, leaving 9 bases between the germline ends. In DNA, the CDR3 is TGTGCCAGCTCACCCGGCGGGGAGAACACCGGGGAGCTGTTTTTT. As protein: CASSPGGENTGELFF.

The CDR3 DNA reads as TGTGCCAGCAGTTCCTCTCCTAACAGGGGGCGAGCCGGGGAGCTGTTTTTT. Residues: CASSSSPNRGRAGELFF. The V gene is TRBV28, the J gene TRBJ2-2; 9 nucleotides agree with TRBD1. Germline-derived CDR1 and CDR2 are MDHEN and SYDVKM. With 4 bases clipped from V and 6 bases from J, the junction kept 12 bases outside the gene matches. The CDR3 sequence is 17 residues long.

J is TRBJ2-7 and V is TRBV28, with D possibly called TRBD1 or TRBD2 (6 bases each). Germline CDR1 MDHEN, CDR2 SYDVKM. V was cut by 7 bases and J by 3 bases, with 16 bases left in between. This CDR3 has 14 residues. CDR3 DNA sequence: TGTGCCAGCATGACAGTCGGGGGCCACTACGAGCAGTACTTC. Protein sequence: CASMTVGGHYEQYF.

This clone was observed a handful of times. The V gene is TRBV21-1, the J gene TRBJ2-2; the D segment call TRBD1 is taken from the table without a DNA check. TRBV21-1 is deemed a pseudogene. The CDR3 has 15 residues. CDR3 protein: CASSSTGVITGELFF. DNA for the CDR3: TGTGCCAGCAGTTCAACAGGGGTTATCACCGGGGAGCTGTTTTTT.

The chain employs TRBV7-3 and TRBJ2-7; 7 bases fit TRBD1. CDR1 and CDR2 from the germline V gene are SGHTA and FQGTGA. This CDR3 has 15 residues. The junction had 10 bases not matched to a gene; V was cut back by 5 bases and J by 3 bases. The CDR3 DNA is TGTGCCAGCAGCCCAGCGAAGGGGGCTCACTACGAGCAGTACTTC. Translating it yields CASSPAKGAHYEQYF.

The CDR3 DNA is TGTGCCAGCTCACCCGGGACCAACGAGCAGTACTTC. Translated: CASSPGTNEQYF. The chain carries TRBV18 and TRBJ2-7, with D tentatively TRBD1 or TRBD2 (5 bases each). Between the trimmed V and J ends, which lost 3 bases and 5 bases, there was a span of 8 bases. Germline V lookup: CDR1 KGHSH, CDR2 LQKENI. The CDR3 contains 12 residues.

The J gene is TRBJ2-7, the V gene TRBV7-2, with 10 bases lining up with TRBD2. CDR1 and CDR2 from the germline V gene are SGHTA and FQGNSA. V was clipped by 10 bases and J by 1 base; unmatched bases: 10. The CDR3 length is 15 residues. The CDR3, as DNA: TGTGCCACCAAGGAAGCGGGAGGGCAATCCTACGAGCAGTACTTC. It yields the protein CATKEAGGQSYEQYF.

The gene calls are TRBV6-1 and TRBJ2-5, with a possible D match to TRBD1 (5 bases). Per the germline V gene, CDR1 is MNHNS and CDR2 is SASEGT. This CDR3 has 14 amino acids. The V end was cut by 0 bases, the J end by 4 bases, with 9 bases between. CDR3 amino acids: CASSEAWQGETQYF. CDR3 bases: TGTGCCAGCAGTGAAGCGTGGCAGGGAGAGACCCAGTACTTC.

This rearrangement joins TRBV11-2 to TRBJ2-3; D remains ambiguous. The CDR3 covers 13 residues. The ends were cut back, 4 bases at V and 9 bases at J, with 14 bases in the middle. CDR1 is SGHAT, CDR2 FQNNGV, per germline. For the CDR3, the DNA is TGTGCCAGCAGCTCACTTCGGGTTAGCACGCAGTATTTT. Amino acid sequence: CASSSLRVSTQYF.